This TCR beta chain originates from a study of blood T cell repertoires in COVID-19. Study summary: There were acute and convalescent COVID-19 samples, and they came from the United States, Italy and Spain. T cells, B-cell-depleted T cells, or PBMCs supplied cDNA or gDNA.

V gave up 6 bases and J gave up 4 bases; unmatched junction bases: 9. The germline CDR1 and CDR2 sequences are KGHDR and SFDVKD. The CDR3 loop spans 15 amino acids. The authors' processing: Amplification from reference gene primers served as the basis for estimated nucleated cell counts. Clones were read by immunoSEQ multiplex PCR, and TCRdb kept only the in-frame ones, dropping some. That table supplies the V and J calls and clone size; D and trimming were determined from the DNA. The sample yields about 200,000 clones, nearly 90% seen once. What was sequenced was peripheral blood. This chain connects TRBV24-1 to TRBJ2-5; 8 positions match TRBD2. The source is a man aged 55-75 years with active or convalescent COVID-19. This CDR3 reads CATSPGTSRRETQYF. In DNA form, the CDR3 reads TGTGCCACCAGTCCCGGGACTAGTAGACGAGAGACCCAGTACTTC.